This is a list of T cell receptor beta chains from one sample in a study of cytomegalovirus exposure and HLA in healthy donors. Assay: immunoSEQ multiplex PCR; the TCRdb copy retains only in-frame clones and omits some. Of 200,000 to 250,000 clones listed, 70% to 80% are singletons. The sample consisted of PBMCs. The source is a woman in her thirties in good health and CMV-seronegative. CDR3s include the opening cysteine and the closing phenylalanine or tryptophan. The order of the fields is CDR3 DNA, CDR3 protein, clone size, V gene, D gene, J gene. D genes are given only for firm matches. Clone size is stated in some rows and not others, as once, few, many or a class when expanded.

TGCGCCAGCAGCCAAACCGGGACAGGGCTGTACGAGCAGTACTTC,CASSQTGTGLYEQYF,.,TRBV4-1,TRBD1,TRBJ2-7
TGTGCCAGTAGGCTAACCGGGCCCCAGCATTTT,CASRLTGPQHF,.,TRBV19,.,TRBJ1-5
TGCAGCGTTGGGCTAGCTAGAGGGGAGCTGTTTTTT,CSVGLARGELFF,.,TRBV29-1,.,TRBJ2-2
TGTGCCAGCAGTGAACCGAATTCAGGAAACATTCAGTACTTC,CASSEPNSGNIQYF,.,TRBV2,.,TRBJ2-4
TGTGCCAGCAGCCCGGGACTAGTCGCGATGTATGAGCAGTTCTTC,CASSPGLVAMYEQFF,.,TRBV11-3,TRBD2,TRBJ2-1
TGTGCCAGCAGTTCCCCGGACAGGGCACTTAACTATGGCTACACCTTC,CASSSPDRALNYGYTF,.,TRBV6-5,TRBD1,TRBJ1-2
TGCGCCAGCAGCTTTGAACAGGGGGCTACCTACGAGCAGTACTTC,CASSFEQGATYEQYF,.,TRBV5-1,TRBD1,TRBJ2-7
TGCAGCGTTGTAAGTCTAGCGGAAGACGAGCAGTACTTC,CSVVSLAEDEQYF,few,TRBV29-1,TRBD2,TRBJ2-7
TGTGCCAGTGGCAGGAAGGATTCACCCCTCCACTTT,CASGRKDSPLHF,once,TRBV6-1,.,TRBJ1-6
TGTGCCAGCAGTGCCGGGACAGCGAGCAATCAGCCCCAGCATTTT,CASSAGTASNQPQHF,.,TRBV2,TRBD1,TRBJ1-5
TGTGCCACCCTGGGACAGGGAGAACTGAACACTGAAGCTTTCTTT,CATLGQGELNTEAFF,.,TRBV27,TRBD1,TRBJ1-1
TGTGCCAGTAGTATAGGGACTAGCAGGGGTAATGAGCAGTTCTTC,CASSIGTSRGNEQFF,.,TRBV19,TRBD2,TRBJ2-1
TGTGCCAGCAGTTTAGTCCAGGGGGTTGGTGAAAAACTGTTTTTT,CASSLVQGVGEKLFF,few,TRBV27,TRBD1,TRBJ1-4
TGTGCCAGCAGTTATGCGCCACCTGAAGCTTTCTTT,CASSYAPPEAFF,few,TRBV6-5,.,TRBJ1-1
TGCGCCACCCCGCGGGGGATCCAACGCGGGGATCAGCCCCAGCATTTT,CATPRGIQRGDQPQHF,.,TRBV5-1,.,TRBJ1-5
TGTGCCTGGAGTGTACAAGTAACTGAAGCTTTCTTT,CAWSVQVTEAFF,.,TRBV30,.,TRBJ1-1
TGTGCCAGCAGCTTAATGGCAGGGGTGGATGAGCAGTTCTTC,CASSLMAGVDEQFF,.,TRBV7-3,.,TRBJ2-1
TGTGCCAGCAGCCCCTTTGAGTCGGGAAGGGAGTTCTTC,CASSPFESGREFF,.,TRBV7-9,.,TRBJ2-1
TGTGCCAGCAGCTCACTAGCGGGAGTCCTTTACAATGAGCAGTTCTTC,CASSSLAGVLYNEQFF,.,TRBV5-5,TRBD2,TRBJ2-1
TGCAGCGTTGAAGATTCCCTAGCTAATGAGCAGTTCTTC,CSVEDSLANEQFF,.,TRBV29-1,.,TRBJ2-1
TGCGCCAGCAGCCCGGTTACAGGAAGGCAGGGCGAGCAGTACTTC,CASSPVTGRQGEQYF,once,TRBV10-2,.,TRBJ2-7
TGTGCCAGCAGCTTAACCCCGGGGGTCAACAATGAGCAGTTCTTC,CASSLTPGVNNEQFF,.,TRBV7-3,.,TRBJ2-1
TGTGCCAGCAGCCCATCCAATGAGCAGTTCTTC,CASSPSNEQFF,.,TRBV7-6,.,TRBJ2-1
TGTGCCAGTAGTTCCGGGACACGATATCGCCTCTCTGGAAACACCATATATTTT,CASSSGTRYRLSGNTIYF,.,TRBV19,.,TRBJ1-3
TGTGCCAGTAGTAGGTCAGGGGCTATGAATCAGCCCCAGCATTTT,CASSRSGAMNQPQHF,.,TRBV19,.,TRBJ1-5
TGTGCCAGCAGCTTAGCCACGAGAACGGGGGAGCTGTTTTTT,CASSLATRTGELFF,.,TRBV11-3,.,TRBJ2-2
TGTGCCAGCAGCTTAGGGGACAGGGACGTTGAAAAACTGTTTTTT,CASSLGDRDVEKLFF,.,TRBV7-9,TRBD1,TRBJ1-4
TGCGCCAGCAGCCCGACTAGCGGGACGAACGGGGAGCTGTTTTTT,CASSPTSGTNGELFF,.,TRBV5-1,TRBD2,TRBJ2-2
TGTGCCAGCAGTCGTAGCGGGGGGTTTAGCACAGATACGCAGTATTTT,CASSRSGGFSTDTQYF,.,TRBV6-6,TRBD2,TRBJ2-3
TGTGCCTGGAGTGCCCTCCATCAACCTATCAAAAACATTCAGTACTTC,CAWSALHQPIKNIQYF,.,TRBV30,.,TRBJ2-4
TGTGCCATCAGTGCCCAGCGGGAAGGAACAGATACGCAGTATTTT,CAISAQREGTDTQYF,.,TRBV10-3,TRBD2,TRBJ2-3
TGTGCCAGCCGAGTCGGAGACTACTACGAGCAGTACTTC,CASRVGDYYEQYF,.,TRBV2,.,TRBJ2-7
TGTGCCAGCAGTCACAGACACACAGCTAACTATGGCTACACCTTC,CASSHRHTANYGYTF,.,TRBV6-6,.,TRBJ1-2
TGTGCCAGCAGCTTGGTCGTGGGGGGGCCCGGGGAGCTGTTTTTT,CASSLVVGGPGELFF,.,TRBV5-4,.,TRBJ2-2
TGTGCCAGCAGCAATCCTTCCGGGACAGGGGGGCCCAAAAACATTCAGTACTTC,CASSNPSGTGGPKNIQYF,few,TRBV5-4,TRBD1,TRBJ2-4
TGTGCCAGCAGTGTGACAGGGAGGAAAGCTTTCTTT,CASSVTGRKAFF,few,TRBV2,TRBD1,TRBJ1-1
TGTGCCAGCAGCCTGAGTAGAGAGAGATGGCAGTACTTC,CASSLSRERWQYF,.,TRBV5-5,.,TRBJ2-7
TGTGCCAGCAGCTTTTTGCCGGACTATGGCTACACCTTC,CASSFLPDYGYTF,.,TRBV11-2,.,TRBJ1-2
TGTGCCAGCAGCGCTTCGACTAGCGGGGGGGGAAGCAATGAGCAGTTCTTC,CASSASTSGGGSNEQFF,.,TRBV9,TRBD2,TRBJ2-1
TGTGACAGCAGCCCCTGGACTAGCACAGATACGCAGTATTTT,CDSSPWTSTDTQYF,.,TRBV7-9,.,TRBJ2-3
TGTTCCAGCAGCTTCTTACTAGCGGGGGCTCATCAGAGGACGCAGTATTTT,CSSSFLLAGAHQRTQYF,.,TRBV7-9,TRBD2,TRBJ2-3
TGTGCCAGCAGCTTAGGAGAAGACGGTCAGCCCCAGCATTTT,CASSLGEDGQPQHF,.,TRBV5-6,.,TRBJ1-5
TGTGCCAGCAGCTTACAGGGTAGTGAGCAGTTCTTC,CASSLQGSEQFF,.,TRBV7-9,.,TRBJ2-1
TGCGCCAGCAGCCCCGGGGGTATGGCTAATGAAAAACTGTTTTTT,CASSPGGMANEKLFF,.,TRBV5-1,.,TRBJ1-4
TGTGCCAGCTACGGACAAGCCCTCACTGAAGCTTTCTTT,CASYGQALTEAFF,.,TRBV18,.,TRBJ1-1
TGCGCCAGCAGCTGGGACAGGGGGAACACTGAAGCTTTCTTT,CASSWDRGNTEAFF,.,TRBV5-1,TRBD1,TRBJ1-1
TGTGCCAGCAGTTTAGAGGGGACGGGGGTCTACAATGAGCAGTTCTTC,CASSLEGTGVYNEQFF,.,TRBV28,.,TRBJ2-1
TGTGCCAGCTCGCTGGACAGGGGGAGGTCAGCTTTCTTT,CASSLDRGRSAFF,.,TRBV18,TRBD1,TRBJ1-1
TGCGCCAGCGCCGTACGGACAGACGGTGGCTACACCTTC,CASAVRTDGGYTF,.,TRBV5-1,.,TRBJ1-2
TGTGCTAGCAGCCCCGGAGGTGGCGTTCGGGTCTTC,CASSPGGGVRVF,.,TRBV7-7,.,TRBJ2-1
TGTGCCAGCAGCTTGAGCCTAATGCTGGACAATGAGCAGTTCTTC,CASSLSLMLDNEQFF,few,TRBV5-6,.,TRBJ2-1